The 19 T cell receptor beta chains given below trace back to one sample, sequenced in a study of blood T cell repertoires in COVID-19. Here immunoSEQ multiplex PCR was the method, and the copy in TCRdb shows in-frame clones only, minus some. Here the sample spans fewer than 150,000 clones, approximately 84% being singletons. Sequenced sample: peripheral blood. These receptors were taken from a woman aged 45 to 65 who had recovered from COVID-19.

This clone was seen more than once but under ten times. V gene TRBV7-9 combines with J gene TRBJ1-3; D not certain. Looked up from germline, CDR1 is SEHNR and CDR2 is FQNEAQ (reference sequence). This CDR3 contains 14 residues. Trimming pared 0 bases from V and 2 bases from J, leaving 5 bases between. The CDR3 DNA reads as TGTGCCAGCAGCTTAGCCGTAGCTGGAAACACCATATATTTT. Its translation is CASSLAVAGNTIYF.

The rearrangement uses TRBV3-1 (or the pseudogene TRBV3-2) and TRBJ1-1, with no clear D. Trimming took off 4 bases at V and 2 bases at J, with 11 bases between the two ends. Germline V gives CDR1 LGHDT, CDR2 YNNKEL (reference sequence). This CDR3 is 14 amino acids long. DNA for the CDR3: TGTGCCAGCAGCCCCCCCGGGATTAACACTGAAGCTTTCTTT. Its translation is CASSPPGINTEAFF.

This chain links TRBV7-9 with TRBJ2-1, with 7 bases matching TRBD2. The V segment lost 1 base and the J segment 2 bases; nucleotides outside the gene matches: 5. The CDR3 totals 16 residues. Germline values: CDR1 SEHNR, CDR2 FQNEAQ (reference sequence). The CDR3 reads CASSLGGSLAYNEQFF. CDR3 nucleotide sequence: TGTGCCAGCAGCTTAGGCGGGAGTTTGGCCTACAATGAGCAGTTCTTC.

The genes are TRBV6-2 or TRBV6-3 and TRBJ2-1; D uncertain. V was pared by 5 bases and J by 3 bases, with 8 bases between. The V gene's germline CDR1 is MNHEY and CDR2 SVGEGT. The CDR3 runs 13 residues. CDR3 protein: CASSRQDYNEQFF. In DNA, the CDR3 is TGTGCCAGCAGTCGCCAGGACTACAATGAGCAGTTCTTC.

This chain links TRBV3-1 (or the pseudogene TRBV3-2) with TRBJ1-4, with 7 positions matching TRBD1. There are 17 residues in the CDR3. Germline V lookup: CDR1 LGHDT, CDR2 YNNKEL (reference sequence). With 5 bases clipped from V and 3 bases from J, the junction kept 12 bases outside the gene matches. The CDR3 is CASSRGLSVVANEKLFF. The CDR3 DNA is TGTGCCAGCAGCAGGGGGCTTTCGGTGGTGGCTAATGAAAAACTGTTTTTT.

The V call is TRBV7-2, the J call TRBJ2-3; the D gene is possibly TRBD2 (5 bases). The germline V gene has CDR1 SGHTA and CDR2 FQGNSA. The V end lost 4 bases, the J end lost 2 bases, and 7 bases lay between the germline ends. CDR3 length: 13 amino acids. The CDR3 region is CASSSDYTDTQYF. The DNA for the CDR3 is TGTGCCAGCAGCTCCGACTACACAGATACGCAGTATTTT.

This chain connects TRBV20-1 to TRBJ2-5; D not certain. Trimming stripped 3 bases from V and 5 bases from J, with 10 bases between. The CDR3 totals 12 residues. Germline CDR1 and CDR2: DFQATT and SNEGSKA (reference sequence). CDR3 nucleotides: TGCAGTGCTAGTGTGGGCCCGGAGACCCAGTACTTC. It codes for CSASVGPETQYF.

This chain links TRBV4-2 with TRBJ1-1; D might be TRBD1 (6 bases). The CDR3 runs to 16 residues. Trimming took 3 bases from V and 10 from J, leaving 24 bases between them. Germline values: CDR1 LGHNA, CDR2 YNFKEQ. CDR3 protein: CASSQTTGRDPARAFF. CDR3 bases: TGTGCCAGCAGCCAGACGACAGGCCGAGACCCTGCTCGAGCTTTCTTT.

The chain joins TRBV18 to TRBJ2-2; D is possibly TRBD2 (5 bases). The V gene's germline CDR1 is KGHSH and CDR2 LQKENI. Trimming stripped 6 bases from V and 3 bases from J, with 14 bases between. There are 15 residues in the CDR3. Here the CDR3 DNA reads TGTGCCAGCTCCCCCTTAGAAGCGGACACCGGGGAGCTGTTTTTT. This codes for CASSPLEADTGELFF.

The V call is TRBV20-1, the J call TRBJ2-4, with 8 bases that match TRBD2. V lost 3 bases to trimming and J lost 0 bases; unmatched junction nucleotides: 10. This CDR3 comprises 17 residues. CDR1 is DFQATT, CDR2 SNEGSKA, per germline (reference sequence). CDR3 sequence: CSASGGSGIIAKNIQYF. The DNA for the CDR3 is TGCAGTGCTAGTGGGGGTAGCGGGATTATAGCCAAAAACATTCAGTACTTC.

The J gene is TRBJ1-2, the V gene TRBV2; 10 bases are shared with TRBD1. This CDR3 is built from 15 residues. Germline-derived CDR1 and CDR2 are SNHLY and FYNNEI. V shed 7 bases, J shed 4 bases, and the junction held 9 bases outside the gene matches. The CDR3 loop reads CASTRSTGGGYGYTF. CDR3 bases: TGTGCCAGCACTCGATCGACAGGGGGCGGCTATGGCTACACCTTC. Using reference TRBV2 and TRBJ1-2 for the parts outside the CDR3, the full variable domain is EPEVTQTPSHQVTQMGQEVILRCVPISNHLYFYWYRQILGQKVEFLVSFYNNEISEKSEIFDDQFSVERPDGSNFTLKIRSTKLEDSAMYFCASTRSTGGGYGYTFGSGTRLTVV.

J is TRBJ1-1 and V is TRBV5-4; 8 bases align to TRBD1. Germline CDR1 and CDR2: SGHNT and YYREEE (reference sequence). The CDR3 has 14 residues. V lost 4 bases to trimming and J lost 4 bases; unmatched junction nucleotides: 6. CDR3 sequence (DNA): TGTGCCAGCAGCGGCAGGGGGCTGGCCACTGAAGCTTTCTTT. The encoded protein is CASSGRGLATEAFF.

This chain joins TRBV27 and TRBJ1-1; D is undetermined. This CDR3 comprises 14 residues. CDR1 is MNHEY and CDR2 is SMNVEV in the germline V gene (reference sequence). V dropped 2 bases and J dropped 4 bases, with 11 bases sitting between them. The CDR3 loop is CASSLERYSTEAFF. The CDR3 bases are TGTGCCAGCAGTTTAGAGAGATATAGCACTGAAGCTTTCTTT.

The chain has TRBV29-1 and TRBJ2-3, with TRBD1 matching over 11 bases. With V trimmed by 4 bases and J by 4 bases, 4 bases remained unmatched. Germline CDR1 and CDR2: SQVTM and ANQGSEA. The length of the CDR3 is 14 residues. For the CDR3, the DNA is TGCAGCGTTGTGGGACAGGGGGATGCAGATACGCAGTATTTT. Its protein product is CSVVGQGDADTQYF.

CDR3 in amino acids: CASGSLLATNEKLFF. CDR3 coding DNA: TGTGCCAGCGGGAGTCTTCTGGCGACTAATGAAAAACTGTTTTTT. The genes are TRBV6-5 and TRBJ1-4; D remains ambiguous. The CDR3 length is 15 residues. CDR1 is MNHEY and CDR2 is SVGAGI in the germline V gene. The V and J ends lost 8 bases and 2 bases respectively, with 15 bases between them.

The rearrangement uses TRBV20-1 and TRBJ1-2; maybe TRBD1 (6 bases). V was pared by 3 bases and J by 8 bases, with 16 bases between. CDR1 DFQATT and CDR2 SNEGSKA come from the germline V gene (reference sequence). The CDR3 extends over 13 amino acids. As DNA, the CDR3 is TGCAGTGCTAGTGAGGTCCAGGGGAAGGGCTACACCTTC. Amino acid sequence: CSASEVQGKGYTF.

The gene calls are TRBV7-9 and TRBJ2-2; D is uncertain. The CDR3 totals 18 residues. Germline values: CDR1 SEHNR, CDR2 FQNEAQ (reference sequence). The ends were cut back, 3 bases at V and 5 bases at J, with 22 bases in the middle. The CDR3 loop reads CASSFIRLELKETGELFF. The CDR3 region has the DNA TGTGCCAGCAGCTTTATCCGACTGGAACTAAAGGAGACCGGGGAGCTGTTTTTT.

This sequence joins TRBV6-5 and TRBJ2-5, with 14 positions matching TRBD2. CDR3 size: 15 residues. The ends lost 5 bases at V and 4 bases at J; junction bases unmatched: 3. Germline V gene data show CDR1 as MNHEY and CDR2 as SVGAGI. CDR3 sequence: CASSLGTSGRETQYF. CDR3 bases: TGTGCCAGCAGTCTAGGGACTAGCGGGAGAGAGACCCAGTACTTC.

This sequence joins TRBV2 and TRBJ1-5; D remains ambiguous. The CDR3 loop spans 12 amino acids. Trimming shortened V by 1 base and J by 5 bases, and 3 bases separated the two germline ends. CDR1 and CDR2 from the germline V gene are SNHLY and FYNNEI. CDR3 coding DNA: TGTGCCAGCAGTGAAGGCGATCAGCCCCAGCATTTT. It encodes CASSEGDQPQHF.